The T cell receptor beta chain described here comes from a study of T cells and Merkel cell carcinoma outcomes. Study outcomes and limitations: Reportedly, T-cell repertoire with density predicts Merkel cell carcinoma outcomes.

The data were produced by immunoSEQ multiplex PCR, yet TCRdb's version contains in-frame clones alone and is incomplete. The repertoire holds over 5,500 clones, about 90% seen once, with about 3% in the top ten. This CDR3 has 14 amino acids. The germline CDR1 and CDR2 sequences are LNHDA and SQIVND (reference sequence). The ends were cut back, 6 bases at V and 1 base at J, with 12 bases in the middle. Details on this clone: Its antigen is undetermined.

The chain links TRBV19 to TRBJ1-1; D may be TRBD1 (5 bases). The receptor was derived from a human donor with Merkel cell carcinoma. Sequenced sample: tumor tissue from Merkel cell carcinoma. The CDR3 DNA reads as TGTGCCAGTAGCAGCAGGGCCTCGAACACTGAAGCTTTCTTT. Amino acids: CASSSRASNTEAFF.